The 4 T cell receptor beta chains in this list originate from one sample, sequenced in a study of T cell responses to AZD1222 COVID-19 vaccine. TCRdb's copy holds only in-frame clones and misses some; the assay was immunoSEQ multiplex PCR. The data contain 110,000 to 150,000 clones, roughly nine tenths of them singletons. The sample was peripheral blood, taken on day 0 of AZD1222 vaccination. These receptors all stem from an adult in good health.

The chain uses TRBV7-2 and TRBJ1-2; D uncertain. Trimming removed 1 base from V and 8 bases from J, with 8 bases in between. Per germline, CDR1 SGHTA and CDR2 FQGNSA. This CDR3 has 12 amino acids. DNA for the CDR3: TGTGCCAGCAGCTTAGAGGGAGGCGGCTACACCTTC. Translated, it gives CASSLEGGGYTF.

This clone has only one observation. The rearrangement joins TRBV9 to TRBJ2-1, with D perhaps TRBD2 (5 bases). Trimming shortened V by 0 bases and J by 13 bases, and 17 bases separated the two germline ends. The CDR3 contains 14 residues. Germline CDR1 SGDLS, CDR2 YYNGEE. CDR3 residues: CASSVGPGGSPQFF. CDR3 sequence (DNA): TGTGCCAGCAGCGTAGGCCCAGGTGGGAGCCCTCAGTTCTTC.

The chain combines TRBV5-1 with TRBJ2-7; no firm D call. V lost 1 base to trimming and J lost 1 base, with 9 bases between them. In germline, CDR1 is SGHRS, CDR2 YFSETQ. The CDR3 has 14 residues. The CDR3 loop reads CASSLQTSSYEQYF. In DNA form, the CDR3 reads TGCGCCAGCAGCTTGCAGACCTCGTCCTACGAGCAGTACTTC.

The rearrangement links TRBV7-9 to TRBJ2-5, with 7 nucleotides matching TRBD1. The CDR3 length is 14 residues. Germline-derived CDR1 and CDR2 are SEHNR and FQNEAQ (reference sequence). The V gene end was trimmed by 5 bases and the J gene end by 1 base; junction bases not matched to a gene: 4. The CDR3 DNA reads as TGTGCCAGCAGCAAAGGGACAGCCCAAGAGACCCAGTACTTC. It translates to CASSKGTAQETQYF.